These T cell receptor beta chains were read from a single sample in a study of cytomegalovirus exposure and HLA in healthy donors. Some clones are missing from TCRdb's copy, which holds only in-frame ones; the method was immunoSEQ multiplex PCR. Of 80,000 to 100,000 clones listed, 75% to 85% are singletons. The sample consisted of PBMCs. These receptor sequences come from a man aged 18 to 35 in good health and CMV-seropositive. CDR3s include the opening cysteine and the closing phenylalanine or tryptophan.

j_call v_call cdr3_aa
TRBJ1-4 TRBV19 CASSIVRDPLPGWTNEKLFF
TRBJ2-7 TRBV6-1 CASVRDSSSYEQYF
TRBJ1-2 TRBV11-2 CASSLDRRQGIYGYTF
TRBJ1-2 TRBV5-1 CASSYDSNYGYTF
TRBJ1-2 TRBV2 CASAGQENYGYTF
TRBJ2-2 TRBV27 CASRGLGGNTGELFF
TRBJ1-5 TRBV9 CASSVRTGGLNQPQHF
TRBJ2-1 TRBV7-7 CASSWDRSGEQFF
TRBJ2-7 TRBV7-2 CASSFRGAISYEQYF
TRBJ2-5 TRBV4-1 CASSQLTGTQSLWAQYF
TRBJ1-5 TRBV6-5 CASSYTTGSEQPQHF
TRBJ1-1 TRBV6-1 CASSELSSLTEAFF
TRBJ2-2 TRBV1 CTSSHANTGANTGELFF
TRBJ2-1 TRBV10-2 CASRSGGAEQFF
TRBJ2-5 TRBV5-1 CASSLEGRGWETQYF
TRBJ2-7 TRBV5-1 CASSLADTGDEQYF
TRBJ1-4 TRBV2 CASSEVWSATNEKLFF
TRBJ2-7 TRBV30 CAWSVSAYEQYF
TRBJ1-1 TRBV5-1 CASSPQMNTEAFF
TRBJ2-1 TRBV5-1 CAIRLAGAHYNEQFF
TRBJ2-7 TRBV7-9 CASSPTGWSEQYF
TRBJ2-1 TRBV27 CASSWTSGGYNEQFF
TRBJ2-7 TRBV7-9 CASSLGNTLASRSREQYF
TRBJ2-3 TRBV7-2 CASSFGGTSGGADTQYF
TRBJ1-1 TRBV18 CASSQRPVAEAFF
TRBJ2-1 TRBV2 CASIKTQGSYNEQFF
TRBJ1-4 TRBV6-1 CASSAMPGQGRPNEKLFF
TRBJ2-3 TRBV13 CASSLRGGGTLTDTQYF
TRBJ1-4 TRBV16 CASSQSPGQGGKLFF
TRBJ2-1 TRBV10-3 CAINRGVGDEQFF
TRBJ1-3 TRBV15 CATTSFDQVSGNTIYF
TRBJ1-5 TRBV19 CASSIVSLNQPQHF
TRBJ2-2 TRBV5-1 CASSQGGANTGELFF
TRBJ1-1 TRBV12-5 CASGLNTGAEAFF
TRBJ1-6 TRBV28 CASREYLNSPLHF
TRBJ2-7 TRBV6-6 CASRPAGDYEQYF
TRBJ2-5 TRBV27 CASSPGDRGAQETQYF
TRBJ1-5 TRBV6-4 CASSEIAGSNQPQHF
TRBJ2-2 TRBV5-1 CASSLGGRGTGELFF
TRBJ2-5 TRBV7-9 CASSLLLGLETQYF
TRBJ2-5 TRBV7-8 CASSPGGTGQETQYF
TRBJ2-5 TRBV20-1 CSFDSFETQYF
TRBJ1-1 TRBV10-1 CASSAGRRVHAEAFF
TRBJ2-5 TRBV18 CASSPRSAQETQYF
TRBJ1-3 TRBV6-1 CASSVGQAANTIYF
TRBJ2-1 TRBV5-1 CASSLRDRGWDEQFF
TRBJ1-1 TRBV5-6 CASSLRQGRENTEAFF
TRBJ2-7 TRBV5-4 CASSPGQSYEQYF